A single sample gave rise to the 9 T cell receptor beta chains below, sequenced in a study of Tregs in tolerant kidney transplant recipients. Using immunoSEQ multiplex PCR, the repertoire was profiled, and TCRdb retains in-frame clones only, with some absent. The sample has 92,000 or so clones; about 92% are singletons. The sample taken for sequencing was CD8+ T cells from blood. Every receptor here comes from a human donor in good health.

The genes are TRBV5-6 and TRBJ2-1, with D maybe TRBD1 (6 bases). V was cut by 1 base and J by 5 bases, with 19 bases left in between. The CDR3 has 17 residues. CDR1 SGHDT and CDR2 YYEEEE come from the germline V gene. The DNA for the CDR3 is TGTGCCAGCAGCTTGACCGTTGACAGGTTTTTAGACAATGAGCAGTTCTTC. Its protein product is CASSLTVDRFLDNEQFF.

The rearrangement joins TRBV7-8 to TRBJ2-5; TRBD2 agrees at 9 bases. Trimming removed 7 bases from V and 2 bases from J; junction bases left unmatched: 8. The CDR3 sequence is 15 residues long. From germline, CDR1 is SGHVS and CDR2 FQNEAQ. CDR3 DNA sequence: TGTGCCAGCATTTTAGGGGGACTAGCACAAGAGACCCAGTACTTC. It specifies CASILGGLAQETQYF.

This clone appeared a single time. The chain joins TRBV6-5 to TRBJ2-3; 7 bases align to TRBD2. The germline CDR1 and CDR2 sequences are MNHEY and SVGAGI. This CDR3 region has 15 residues. V lost 2 bases to trimming and J lost 0 bases; unmatched junction nucleotides: 2. CDR3 loop: CASSYVSGSTDTQYF. DNA for the CDR3: TGTGCCAGCAGTTACGTTAGCGGGAGCACAGATACGCAGTATTTT.

The chain combines TRBV9 with TRBJ2-1, with 10 positions matching TRBD2. V dropped 2 bases and J dropped 7; count of bases not matched to a gene: 6. Germline V gene data show CDR1 as SGDLS and CDR2 as YYNGEE. The length of the CDR3 is 15 residues. CDR3 sequence: CASSVWASGGNEQFF. CDR3 DNA: TGTGCCAGCAGCGTTTGGGCTAGCGGGGGAAATGAGCAGTTCTTC.

The chain is built from TRBV5-1 and TRBJ1-1; D might be TRBD1 (6 bases). Trimming shortened V by 4 bases and J by 4 bases, and 17 bases separated the two germline ends. CDR1 is SGHRS, CDR2 YFSETQ, per germline. The CDR3 extends over 15 amino acids. CDR3 protein: CASSKTGMPSTEAFF. The CDR3 DNA sequence: TGCGCCAGCAGCAAAACAGGGATGCCGAGCACTGAAGCTTTCTTT.

V usage is TRBV4-1 and J usage is TRBJ1-3; no clear D gene. The germline V gene has CDR1 MGHRA and CDR2 YSYEKL. The CDR3 covers 19 residues. Trimming removed 1 base at V and 3 bases at J, with 22 bases between. CDR3 amino acids: CASSQVEAPRTTYGNTIYF. In DNA, the CDR3 is TGCGCCAGCAGCCAAGTAGAGGCTCCCCGGACTACTTATGGAAACACCATATATTTT.

This clone was recorded only once. This rearrangement joins TRBV6-6 to TRBJ1-2, with D hard to call. CDR3 size: 15 residues. Germline CDR1 is MNHNY and CDR2 is SVGAGI (reference sequence). Trimming removed 5 bases from V and 2 bases from J, with 15 bases in between. CDR3 residues: CASSLTRQENYGYTF. For the CDR3, the DNA is TGTGCCAGCAGTCTAACCCGCCAGGAAAACTATGGCTACACCTTC.

V gene TRBV2 combines with J gene TRBJ2-3, with D possibly TRBD2 on 6 matching bases. CDR1 is SNHLY, CDR2 FYNNEI, per germline. This CDR3 has 12 residues. Trimming cost V 6 bases and J 6 bases, with 10 bases left between them. The CDR3 nucleotides are TGTGCCAGCAGAGCAAGCGGGGATACGCAGTATTTT. Protein: CASRASGDTQYF.

CDR3 protein: CASSFSAGSYEQYF. For the CDR3, the DNA is TGTGCCAGCAGCTTTTCGGCGGGCTCCTACGAGCAGTACTTC. The rearrangement uses TRBV5-4 and TRBJ2-7; D is perhaps TRBD2 (5 bases). CDR1 SGHNT and CDR2 YYREEE come from the germline V gene (reference sequence). Trimming cost V 2 bases and J 0 bases, with 9 bases left between them. The CDR3 consists of 14 residues.